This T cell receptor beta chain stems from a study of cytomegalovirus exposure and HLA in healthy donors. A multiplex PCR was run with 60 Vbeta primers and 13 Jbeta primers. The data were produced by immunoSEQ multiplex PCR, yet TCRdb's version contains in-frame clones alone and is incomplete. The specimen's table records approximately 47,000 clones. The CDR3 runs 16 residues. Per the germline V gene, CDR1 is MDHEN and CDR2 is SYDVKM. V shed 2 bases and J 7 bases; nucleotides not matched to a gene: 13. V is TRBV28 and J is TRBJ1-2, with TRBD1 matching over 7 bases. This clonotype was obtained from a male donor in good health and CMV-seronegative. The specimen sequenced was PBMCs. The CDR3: CASSLEGHPQGGGYTF. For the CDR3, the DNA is TGTGCCAGCAGTTTAGAGGGACACCCCCAGGGGGGTGGCTACACCTTC.